The 30 T cell receptor beta chains in this list originate from one sample, sequenced in a study of OX40 agonist ivuxolimab in advanced cancers. Some clones are missing from TCRdb's copy, which holds only in-frame ones; the method was immunoSEQ multiplex PCR. The table shows roughly 77,000 clones, with roughly 89% occurring only once. Source: CD4+ or CD8+ T cells sorted from blood, taken in a trial of the OX40 agonist ivuxolimab. The source of these receptors is an adult with an advanced solid tumor such as melanoma, head and neck, liver or kidney cancer.

This clone has a single count. The chain recombines TRBV11-3 with TRBJ2-7; 8 bases map to TRBD2. Germline assignment: CDR1 SGHNT and CDR2 YENEEA. V lost 1 base, J lost 13 bases, and 9 bases stayed unmatched. The CDR3 spans 13 residues. The CDR3 loop is CASSLGGGRPSYF. The CDR3 nucleotides read TGTGCCAGCAGCTTAGGAGGCGGGAGGCCTTCTTACTTC.

A single count supports this clone. This sequence joins TRBV7-9 and TRBJ2-5; perhaps TRBD1 as D (5 bases). There are 15 residues in the CDR3. In germline, CDR1 is SEHNR, CDR2 FQNEAQ (reference sequence). Trimming shortened V by 0 bases and J by 1 base, and 9 bases separated the two germline ends. CDR3 bases: TGTGCCAGCAGCTTAGCGCTCGACAGCCAAGAGACCCAGTACTTC. Amino acids: CASSLALDSQETQYF.

This clone was detected only once. The J gene is TRBJ2-6, the V gene TRBV5-4, with unresolved D. V gave up 4 bases and J gave up 0 bases, with 8 bases separating them. CDR1 is SGHNT, CDR2 YYREEE, per germline (reference sequence). The length of the CDR3 is 15 residues. The CDR3 DNA is TGTGCCAGCAGCCTGGATCTCTCTGGGGCCAACGTCCTGACTTTC. Protein: CASSLDLSGANVLTF.

V and J are TRBV9 and TRBJ2-3; D is tentatively TRBD1 or TRBD2 (5 bases each). Trimming left V 1 base short and J 2 bases short, with 11 bases between. The CDR3 covers 15 residues. The V gene's germline CDR1 is SGDLS and CDR2 YYNGEE. The CDR3 loop reads CASSVLGVPTDTQYF. The CDR3 coding sequence is TGTGCCAGCAGCGTATTGGGGGTCCCCACAGATACGCAGTATTTT.

This clone was recorded a few times. The V and J genes are TRBV5-4 and TRBJ2-3, with D perhaps TRBD1 or TRBD2 (7 bases each). The V end lost 1 base, the J end lost 4 bases, and 13 bases lay between the germline ends. CDR3 size: 15 residues. Germline lookup yields CDR1 SGHNT and CDR2 YYREEE (reference sequence). Here the CDR3 reads CASSLKAGGADTQYF. The CDR3 DNA reads TGTGCCAGCAGCTTGAAGGCAGGGGGGGCAGATACGCAGTATTTT.

V and J are TRBV27 and TRBJ1-6; TRBD1 is a possible D gene (6 bases). The CDR3 has 13 amino acids. Trimming took 4 bases from V and 9 from J, leaving 10 bases between them. The germline V gene has CDR1 MNHEY and CDR2 SMNVEV (reference sequence). The CDR3 loop is CASSSIRGSPLHF. In DNA, the CDR3 is TGTGCCAGCAGTTCAATCAGGGGTTCACCCCTCCACTTT.

The CDR3 reads CASSQRGTSIDEQFF. Written as DNA, the CDR3 is TGTGCCAGCAGCCAGAGGGGGACTAGTATCGATGAGCAGTTCTTC. This chain joins TRBV6-1 and TRBJ2-1; TRBD2 aligns across 8 bases. CDR1 is MNHNS and CDR2 is SASEGT in the germline V gene. This CDR3 has 15 residues. Trimming took 6 bases from V and 8 from J; bases not matched to a gene: 12.

The rearrangement links TRBV10-1 to TRBJ2-7, with TRBD2 matching over 9 bases. This CDR3 has 17 amino acids. The trim removed 0 bases at V and 0 bases at J, leaving 6 bases unmatched. CDR1 and CDR2 from the germline V gene are WNHNN and SYGVQD (reference sequence). DNA of the CDR3: TGCGCCAGCAGTGAGTCGAAAGCGGGAGGCCGCTCCTACGAGCAGTACTTC. Its protein product is CASSESKAGGRSYEQYF.

V and J are TRBV6-5 and TRBJ2-1, with TRBD2 identical over 9 bases. V dropped 0 bases and J dropped 7; count of bases not matched to a gene: 7. Germline CDR1 MNHEY, CDR2 SVGAGI. The CDR3 sequence is 16 residues long. The CDR3 DNA reads TGTGCCAGCAGTTACTCCTGGCGGGGGGGCCGTAATGAGCAGTTCTTC. This gives the protein CASSYSWRGGRNEQFF.

The gene calls are TRBV11-3 and TRBJ2-5, with a weak D call TRBD2 (6 bases). The last part of the DNA fits TRBJ2-7 better; the J call may be wrong. The CDR3 loop spans 13 amino acids. Germline-derived CDR1 and CDR2 are SGHNT and YENEEA. The CDR3 DNA reads as TGTGCCAGCAGCTGGGGTAGCGGCTACGAGCAGTACTTC. Its translation: CASSWGSGYEQYF.

This clone occurred once. V and J are TRBV29-1 and TRBJ2-7; 12 bases fit TRBD2. CDR1 is SQVTM and CDR2 is ANQGSEA in the germline V gene. There are 13 residues in the CDR3. J lost 6 bases, V lost 3 bases, and 3 bases had no gene match. The CDR3 DNA reads as TGCAGCGTTGACCTAGCGGGAGGGAGCGAGCAGTACTTC. Its translation: CSVDLAGGSEQYF.

The chain uses TRBV5-1 and TRBJ1-4; D is unclear. Deletions cut 5 bases from V and 5 bases from J, with 10 bases between. The CDR3 is 13 amino acids. CDR1 is SGHRS, CDR2 YFSETQ, per germline. The CDR3: CASRVQPNEKLFF. The CDR3 DNA follows: TGCGCCAGCAGGGTCCAACCAAATGAAAAACTGTTTTTT.

V is TRBV2 and J is TRBJ1-4; tentatively, D is TRBD1 (6 bases). V gave up 7 bases and J gave up 6 bases, with 18 bases separating them. CDR3 length equals 15 residues. Germline CDR1 SNHLY, CDR2 FYNNEI. The CDR3 loop reads CASTKGVGFDEKLFF. The CDR3 bases are TGTGCCAGCACCAAGGGGGTAGGGTTTGATGAAAAACTGTTTTTT.

The chain links TRBV7-2 to TRBJ1-2, with D unresolved. The CDR3 sequence is 11 residues long. CDR1 and CDR2 (germline): SGHTA, FQGNSA. V was shortened by 4 bases and J by 8 bases, with 8 bases between the two germline ends. The CDR3 spells CASSSRQGYTF. CDR3 nucleotides: TGTGCCAGCAGCTCACGACAAGGCTACACCTTC.

This chain connects TRBV7-6 to TRBJ1-5; the match to TRBD1 covers 9 bases. V lost 4 bases, J lost 4 bases, and 5 bases stayed unmatched. CDR1 and CDR2 (germline): SGHVS, FNYEAQ. There are 15 residues in the CDR3. This CDR3 is CASSSGTGFNQPQHF. The CDR3 nucleotides are TGTGCCAGCAGCTCAGGGACAGGGTTTAATCAGCCCCAGCATTTT.

The chain links TRBV21-1 to TRBJ1-1. TRBV21-1 is annotated as a pseudogene. The CDR3 covers 9 residues. The CDR3 protein is CASTPEAFF. The CDR3 coding sequence is TGTGCCAGCACCCCGGAAGCTTTCTTT.

The chain has TRBV19 and TRBJ2-2, with 7 nucleotides matching TRBD2. Germline V CDR1 and CDR2: LNHDA, SQIVND (reference sequence). The CDR3 is 17 amino acids. Unmatched junction bases numbered 8, after V lost 2 bases and J lost 2 bases. This CDR3 reads CASSIQALARNTGELFF. The DNA for the CDR3 is TGTGCCAGTAGTATACAAGCACTAGCGAGAAACACCGGGGAGCTGTTTTTT.

The chain recombines TRBV2 with TRBJ1-4; D remains ambiguous. Germline-derived CDR1 and CDR2 are SNHLY and FYNNEI. The CDR3 loop spans 13 amino acids. Trimming shortened V by 4 bases and J by 8 bases, and 11 bases separated the two germline ends. The CDR3 loop is CASSGGNDEKLFF. CDR3 nucleotide sequence: TGTGCCAGCAGTGGTGGGAACGACGAAAAACTGTTTTTT.

Concerning this clone: Other DNA sequences in the same sample also yield this CDR3. This rearrangement joins TRBV6-1 to TRBJ1-4; 10 bases align to TRBD1. The CDR3 extends over 14 amino acids. V was clipped by 5 bases and J by 11 bases; unmatched bases: 8. Germline CDR1 is MNHNS and CDR2 is SASEGT. In DNA, the CDR3 is TGTGCCAGCAGTTCCGGGACAGGGGTTGGTAAACTGTTTTTT. This codes for CASSSGTGVGKLFF.

This chain links TRBV5-6 with TRBJ1-5; D is ambiguous. The CDR3 has 15 amino acids. Germline V gene lookup returns CDR1 SGHDT and CDR2 YYEEEE. The V end lost 5 bases, the J end lost 1 base, and 13 bases lay between the germline ends. Written as DNA, the CDR3 is TGTGCCAGCAGGATACTACCTTCAAGCAATCAGCCCCAGCATTTT. This translates into CASRILPSSNQPQHF.

This chain joins TRBV13 and TRBJ2-3; maybe TRBD2 (8 bases). This CDR3 has 17 amino acids. CDR1 and CDR2 (germline): PRHDT, FYEKMQ (reference sequence). With 5 bases removed from V and 5 bases from J, the gap between germline ends came to 23 bases. The CDR3 DNA reads as TGTGCCAGCAGCGCCCAGGGGGGACTAGGAGGTGGAGATACGCAGTATTTT. It encodes CASSAQGGLGGGDTQYF. The full variable domain, completed using reference TRBV13 and TRBJ2-3, is AAGVIQSPRHLIKEKRETATLKCYPIPRHDTVYWYQQGPGQDPQFLISFYEKMQSDKGSIPDRFSAQQFSDYHSELNMSSLELGDSALYFCASSAQGGLGGGDTQYFGPGTRLTVL.

CDR3 amino acids: CATSRESSSYNEQFF. The CDR3 DNA sequence: TGTGCCACCAGCAGGGAAAGTAGCTCCTACAATGAGCAGTTCTTC. This chain links TRBV15 with TRBJ2-1; D is undetermined. The CDR3 is made up of 15 amino acids. Germline V gene sequence: CDR1 LNHNV, CDR2 YYDKDF (reference sequence). Trimming pared 3 bases from V and 0 bases from J, leaving 9 bases between.

The rearrangement uses TRBV10-3 and TRBJ1-2; perhaps TRBD1 as D (5 bases). The V end was cut by 2 bases, the J end by 4 bases, with 20 bases between. The CDR3 has 17 amino acids. Germline lookup yields CDR1 ENHRY and CDR2 SYGVKD. The CDR3 nucleotides read TGTGCCATCAGTGAGGGTGGGGCCGCCCTGGGTTCCTATGGCTACACCTTC. This translates into CAISEGGAALGSYGYTF.

CDR3 in amino acids: CASSLMATYEQYF. CDR3 coding DNA: TGTGCCAGCAGCTTAATGGCAACCTACGAGCAGTACTTC. The rearrangement uses TRBV11-2 and TRBJ2-7, with unresolved D. The CDR3 loop spans 13 amino acids. V was pared by 2 bases and J by 2 bases, with 7 bases between. Germline CDR1 SGHAT, CDR2 FQNNGV.

This chain joins TRBV5-4 and TRBJ1-1; D may be TRBD1 (6 bases). The V end was cut by 1 base, the J end by 0 bases, with 10 bases between. CDR1 and CDR2 (germline): SGHNT, YYREEE (reference sequence). The CDR3 is made up of 15 amino acids. The CDR3, as DNA: TGTGCCAGCAGCTTGAGGGGGAATATGAACACTGAAGCTTTCTTT. Residues: CASSLRGNMNTEAFF.

As regards this clone: A junction end diverges from the germline sequence, so it may reflect a read error. V and J are TRBV15 and TRBJ2-3; D call uncertain. This CDR3 is 13 amino acids long. CDR1 and CDR2 (germline): LNHNV, YYDKDF (reference sequence). The CDR3 spells CAISRDQPASQYF. The CDR3 DNA reads as TGTGCCATCAGCAGAGATCAACCCGCGTCGCAGTATTTT.

The V call is TRBV10-1, the J call TRBJ1-5; D call uncertain. From germline, CDR1 is WNHNN and CDR2 SYGVQD (reference sequence). V shed 0 bases and J shed 0 bases, with 9 bases lying between them. The CDR3 is 16 residues long. CDR3 nucleotides: TGCGCCAGCAGTGAGTCAGAACAGAATAGCAATCAGCCCCAGCATTTT. Amino acids: CASSESEQNSNQPQHF.

The chain carries TRBV5-5 and TRBJ1-1; D might be TRBD1 (6 bases). The CDR3 is 14 residues long. V lost 9 bases to trimming and J lost 5 bases, with 20 bases between them. Germline V gene lookup returns CDR1 SGHKS and CDR2 YYEKEE (reference sequence). The CDR3 loop reads CATSRGIYETEAFF. CDR3 coding DNA: TGTGCCACCTCAAGGGGGATTTATGAAACTGAAGCTTTCTTT.

This chain's CDR3 is CASSQDRGETQYF. For the CDR3, the DNA is TGTGCCAGCAGCCAGGACAGGGGAGAGACCCAGTACTTC. The J gene is TRBJ2-5, the V gene TRBV6-5, with TRBD1 matching 9 bases. This CDR3 has 13 amino acids. The J segment lost 4 bases and the V segment lost 6 bases, leaving 3 bases of the junction unmatched. Germline V gene sequence: CDR1 MNHEY, CDR2 SVGAGI.

The rearrangement uses TRBV6-6 and TRBJ2-7; the D gene is possibly TRBD2 (5 bases). The germline CDR1 and CDR2 sequences are MNHNY and SVGAGI (reference sequence). V lost 6 bases to trimming and J lost 0 bases, with 9 bases between them. This CDR3 has 13 amino acids. CDR3 residues: CASSRLRSYEQYF. The CDR3 coding sequence is TGTGCCAGCAGCCGACTACGCTCCTACGAGCAGTACTTC.